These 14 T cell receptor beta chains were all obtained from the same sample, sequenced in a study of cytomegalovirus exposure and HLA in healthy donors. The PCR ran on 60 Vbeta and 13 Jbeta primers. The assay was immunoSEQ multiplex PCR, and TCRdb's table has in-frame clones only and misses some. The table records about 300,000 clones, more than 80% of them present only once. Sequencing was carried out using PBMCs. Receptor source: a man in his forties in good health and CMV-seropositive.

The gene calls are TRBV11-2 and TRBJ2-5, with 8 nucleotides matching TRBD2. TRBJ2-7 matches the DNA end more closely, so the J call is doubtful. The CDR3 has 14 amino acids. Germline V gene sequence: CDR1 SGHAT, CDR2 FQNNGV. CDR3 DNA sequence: TGTGCCAGCAGAACTAGCGGACCAGCCTACGAGCAGTACTTC. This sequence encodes CASRTSGPAYEQYF.

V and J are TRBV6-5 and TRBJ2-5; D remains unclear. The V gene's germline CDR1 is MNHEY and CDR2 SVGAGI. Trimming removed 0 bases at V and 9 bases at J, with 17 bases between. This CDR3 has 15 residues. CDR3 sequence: CASSYSSTAAYSQYF. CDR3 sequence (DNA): TGTGCCAGCAGTTACTCGAGTACAGCAGCATACTCCCAGTACTTC.

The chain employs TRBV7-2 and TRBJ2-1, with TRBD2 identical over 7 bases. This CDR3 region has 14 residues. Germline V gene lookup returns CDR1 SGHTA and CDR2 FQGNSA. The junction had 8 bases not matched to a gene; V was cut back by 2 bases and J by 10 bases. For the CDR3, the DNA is TGTGCCAGCAGCTTAAAAGCGGGAAACTGGGAGCAGTTCTTC. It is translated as CASSLKAGNWEQFF. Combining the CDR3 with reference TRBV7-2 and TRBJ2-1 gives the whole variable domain GAGVSQSPSNKVTEKGKDVELRCDPISGHTALYWYRQSLGQGLEFLIYFQGNSAPDKSGLPSDRFSAERTGGSVSTLTIQRTQQEDSAVYLCASSLKAGNWEQFFGPGTRLTVL.

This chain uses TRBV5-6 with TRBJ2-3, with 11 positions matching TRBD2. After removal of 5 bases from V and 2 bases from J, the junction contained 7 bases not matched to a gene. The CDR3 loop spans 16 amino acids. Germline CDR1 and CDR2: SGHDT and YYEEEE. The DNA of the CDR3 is TGTGCCAGCAGTATAGCGGGAGGGTTTCCCACAGATACGCAGTATTTT. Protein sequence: CASSIAGGFPTDTQYF.

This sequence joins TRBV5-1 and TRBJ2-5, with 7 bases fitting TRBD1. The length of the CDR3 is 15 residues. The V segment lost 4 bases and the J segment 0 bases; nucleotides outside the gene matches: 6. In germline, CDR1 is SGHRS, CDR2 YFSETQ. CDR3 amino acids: CASSPGTANQETQYF. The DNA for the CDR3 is TGCGCCAGCAGCCCGGGGACAGCAAACCAAGAGACCCAGTACTTC.

CDR3 sequence (DNA): TGTGCCAGCAGTTCCACGCGCTACGAGCAGTACTTC. This gives the protein CASSSTRYEQYF. This chain connects TRBV25-1 to TRBJ2-5; D is undetermined. The J call may be mistaken, given a closer DNA end match to TRBJ2-7. From germline, CDR1 is MGHDK and CDR2 SYGVNS. The CDR3 has 12 amino acids.

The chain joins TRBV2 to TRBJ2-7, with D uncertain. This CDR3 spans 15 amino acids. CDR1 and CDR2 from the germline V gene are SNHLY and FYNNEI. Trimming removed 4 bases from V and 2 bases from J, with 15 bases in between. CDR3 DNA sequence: TGTGCCAGCAGTGGGCGGATGACCAGACCCTACGAGCAGTACTTC. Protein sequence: CASSGRMTRPYEQYF.

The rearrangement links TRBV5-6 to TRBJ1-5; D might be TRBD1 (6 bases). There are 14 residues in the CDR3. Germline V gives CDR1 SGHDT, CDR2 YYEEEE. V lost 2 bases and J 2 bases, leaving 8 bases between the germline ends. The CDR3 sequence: CASSFRQGNQPQHF. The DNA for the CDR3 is TGTGCCAGCAGCTTTCGACAGGGCAATCAGCCCCAGCATTTT.

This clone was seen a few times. The CDR3 sequence: CASSQDYGSSYEQYF. The CDR3 nucleotides read TGCGCCAGCAGCCAAGACTACGGGAGCTCCTACGAGCAGTACTTC. V is TRBV4-3 and J is TRBJ2-7, with a weak D call TRBD2 (6 bases). CDR3 length: 15 residues. Trimming removed 0 bases from V and 0 bases from J, with 9 bases in between. Germline CDR1 reads LGHNA; CDR2 reads YSLEER.

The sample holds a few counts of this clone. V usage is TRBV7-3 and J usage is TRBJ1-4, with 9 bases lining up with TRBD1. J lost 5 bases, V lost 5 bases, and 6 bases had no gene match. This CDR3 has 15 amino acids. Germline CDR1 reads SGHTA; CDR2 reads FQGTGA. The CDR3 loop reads CASSLTGQGNEKLFF. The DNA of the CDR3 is TGTGCCAGCAGCCTGACGGGACAGGGAAATGAAAAACTGTTTTTT.

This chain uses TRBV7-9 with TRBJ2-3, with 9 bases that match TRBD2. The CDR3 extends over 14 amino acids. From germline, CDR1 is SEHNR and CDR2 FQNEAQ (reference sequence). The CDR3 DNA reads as TGTTCCTCCGTTCTGTCTAGCGGGAAAGATACGCAGTATTTT. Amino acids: CSSVLSSGKDTQYF. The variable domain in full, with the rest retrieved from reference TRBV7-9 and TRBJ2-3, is DTGVSQNPRHKITKRGQNVTFRCDPISEHNRLYWYRQTLGQGPEFLTYFQNEAQLEKSRLLSDRFSAERPKGSFSTLEIQRTEQGDSAMYLCSSVLSSGKDTQYFGPGTRLTVL.

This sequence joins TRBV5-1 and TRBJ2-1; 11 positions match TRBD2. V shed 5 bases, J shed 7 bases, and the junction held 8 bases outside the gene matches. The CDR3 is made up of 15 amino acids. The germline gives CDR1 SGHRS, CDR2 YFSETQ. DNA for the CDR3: TGCGCCAGCAGATCACTAGCGGGAGCGAGGAATGAGCAGTTCTTC. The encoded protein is CASRSLAGARNEQFF.

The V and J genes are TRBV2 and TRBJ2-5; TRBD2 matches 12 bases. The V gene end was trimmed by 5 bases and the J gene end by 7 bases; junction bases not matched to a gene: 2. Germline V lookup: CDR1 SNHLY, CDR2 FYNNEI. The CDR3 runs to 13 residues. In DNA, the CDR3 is TGTGCCAGCAGTATACTAGCGGGAGGGACCCAGTACTTC. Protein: CASSILAGGTQYF.

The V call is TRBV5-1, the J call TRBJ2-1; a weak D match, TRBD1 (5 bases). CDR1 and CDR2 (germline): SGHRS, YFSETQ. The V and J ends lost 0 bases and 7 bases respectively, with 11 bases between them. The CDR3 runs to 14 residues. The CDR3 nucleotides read TGCGCCAGCAGCTTGGAGGCCAGGGAAAATGAGCAGTTCTTC. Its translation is CASSLEARENEQFF. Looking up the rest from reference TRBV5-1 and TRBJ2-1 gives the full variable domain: KAGVTQTPRYLIKTRGQQVTLSCSPISGHRSVSWYQQTPGQGLQFLFEYFSETQRNKGNFPGRFSGRQFSNSRSEMNVSTLELGDSALYLCASSLEARENEQFFGPGTRLTVL.